One and the same sample provided the 20 T cell receptor beta chains below, sequenced in a study of OX40 agonist ivuxolimab in advanced cancers. Repertoires were generated with immunoSEQ multiplex PCR, while TCRdb's copy carries only in-frame clones and drops some. This table holds about 72,000 clones, roughly nine tenths found once. The material sequenced was CD4+ or CD8+ T cells sorted from blood, taken in a trial of the OX40 agonist ivuxolimab. These receptors originate from an adult with an advanced solid tumor such as melanoma, head and neck, liver or kidney cancer.

The rearrangement joins TRBV28 to TRBJ2-5, with D perhaps matching TRBD1 or TRBD2 (6 bases each). V was trimmed by 8 bases and J by 0 bases, leaving 16 bases between them. The CDR3 is 15 residues long. CDR1 and CDR2 (germline): MDHEN, SYDVKM. The CDR3 protein is CASGEGGPYQETQYF. As DNA, the CDR3 is TGTGCCAGCGGAGAGGGGGGCCCGTACCAAGAGACCCAGTACTTC.

This chain links TRBV10-3 with TRBJ2-1, with 8 bases identical to TRBD2. This CDR3 comprises 12 residues. J was trimmed by 13 bases and V by 8 bases; bases with no gene match: 10. Per the germline V gene, CDR1 is ENHRY and CDR2 is SYGVKD. The CDR3 nucleotides read TGTGCCATCGGGGGCAGCGGGAGTTCTCAGTTCTTC. Encoded protein: CAIGGSGSSQFF.

This rearrangement joins TRBV11-2 to TRBJ1-1, with D perhaps matching TRBD1 (6 bases). Trimming stripped 5 bases from V and 5 bases from J, with 12 bases between. The CDR3 is made up of 13 amino acids. In germline, CDR1 is SGHAT, CDR2 FQNNGV. CDR3 in DNA: TGTGCCAGCAGCGGTACAGGGAGGACTGAAGCTTTCTTT. Its translation: CASSGTGRTEAFF.

The genes are TRBV28 and TRBJ1-5, with 8 positions matching TRBD1. V trimming: 5 bases; J trimming: 3 bases; junction bases outside the gene matches: 6. Germline loops: CDR1 MDHEN, CDR2 SYDVKM. The CDR3 has 15 residues. This chain's CDR3 is CASSHNRGINQPQHF. The CDR3 DNA reads TGTGCCAGCAGTCACAACAGGGGGATCAATCAGCCCCAGCATTTT.

This chain connects TRBV18 to TRBJ2-1; 13 positions agree with TRBD2. This CDR3 is built from 15 residues. Germline assignment: CDR1 KGHSH and CDR2 LQKENI. V trimming: 8 bases; J trimming: 7 bases; junction bases outside the gene matches: 8. In nucleotides, the CDR3 is TGTGCCAGCCAACGGACTAGCGGGAGCCGAAATGAGCAGTTCTTC. Amino acid sequence: CASQRTSGSRNEQFF.

This clone appeared a single time. The CDR3 region is CASSSRLDYNEQFF. The CDR3 region has the DNA TGTGCCAGCAGCTCCAGACTAGATTACAATGAGCAGTTCTTC. This chain links TRBV9 with TRBJ2-1; D may be TRBD2 (6 bases). The CDR3 loop spans 14 amino acids. The V end lost 4 bases, the J end lost 4 bases, and 12 bases lay between the germline ends. The V gene's germline CDR1 is SGDLS and CDR2 YYNGEE.

This chain joins TRBV11-2 and TRBJ2-5; 9 bases map to TRBD1. The germline V gene has CDR1 SGHAT and CDR2 FQNNGV. V shed 1 base and J 4 bases; nucleotides not matched to a gene: 4. The CDR3 length is 15 residues. CDR3 sequence (DNA): TGTGCCAGCAGCTTAGGTAACAGGGGGCCAGAGACCCAGTACTTC. Its translation is CASSLGNRGPETQYF. The whole variable domain, remainder taken from reference TRBV11-2 and TRBJ2-5, is EAGVAQSPRYKIIEKRQSVAFWCNPISGHATLYWYQQILGQGPKLLIQFQNNGVVDDSQLPKDRFSAERLKGVDSTLKIQPAKLEDSAVYLCASSLGNRGPETQYFGPGTRLLVL.

The chain links TRBV7-9 to TRBJ1-4; no clear D. The V end was cut by 4 bases, the J end by 5 bases, with 26 bases between. The V gene's germline CDR1 is SEHNR and CDR2 FQNEAQ (reference sequence). This CDR3 region has 19 residues. Here the CDR3 DNA reads TGTGCCAGCAGCTCCAACCCGCGAGGGTATAAAGTAGGGAATGAAAAACTGTTTTTT. Translating gives CASSSNPRGYKVGNEKLFF.

This chain joins TRBV5-1 and TRBJ2-2; possibly TRBD2 for D (5 bases). Trimming stripped 4 bases from V and 5 bases from J, with 15 bases between. CDR1 is SGHRS, CDR2 YFSETQ, per germline. This CDR3 is built from 15 residues. This CDR3 is CASSQLSAGTGELFF. DNA of the CDR3: TGCGCCAGCAGCCAACTTTCGGCGGGTACCGGGGAGCTGTTTTTT. Full variable domain (rest looked up from reference TRBV5-1 and TRBJ2-2): KAGVTQTPRYLIKTRGQQVTLSCSPISGHRSVSWYQQTPGQGLQFLFEYFSETQRNKGNFPGRFSGRQFSNSRSEMNVSTLELGDSALYLCASSQLSAGTGELFFGEGSRLTVL.

The chain is built from TRBV6-5 and TRBJ1-1; the D is unclear. Germline V lookup: CDR1 MNHEY, CDR2 SVGAGI. This CDR3 is built from 13 residues. Trimming removed 6 bases from V and 0 bases from J, with 8 bases in between. The CDR3 here is CASRKDMNTEAFF. CDR3 nucleotide sequence: TGTGCCAGCAGAAAAGACATGAACACTGAAGCTTTCTTT.

The chain recombines TRBV5-1 with TRBJ2-3, with 13 bases matching TRBD2. Germline loops: CDR1 SGHRS, CDR2 YFSETQ. This CDR3 region has 14 residues. Trimming took 9 bases from V and 6 from J; bases not matched to a gene: 7. CDR3 amino acids: CATGLAGDVDTQYF. The CDR3 DNA reads as TGCGCCACCGGACTAGCGGGGGACGTCGATACGCAGTATTTT.

The chain uses TRBV15 and TRBJ2-7; TRBD1 matches at 12 bases. Germline V CDR1 and CDR2: LNHNV, YYDKDF (reference sequence). The CDR3 sequence is 15 residues long. The junction had 3 bases not matched to a gene; V was cut back by 1 base and J by 5 bases. Written as DNA, the CDR3 is TGTGCCACCAGCAGAGCCGGGACAGGGGGCCACGAGCAGTACTTC. This translates into CATSRAGTGGHEQYF.

The chain recombines TRBV6-1 with TRBJ2-5, with 11 bases that match TRBD1. Germline loops: CDR1 MNHNS, CDR2 SASEGT. With 8 bases clipped from V and 5 bases from J, the junction kept 4 bases outside the gene matches. CDR3 length: 13 amino acids. The CDR3 reads CASGRDRGETQYF. The CDR3, as DNA: TGTGCCAGCGGACGGGACAGGGGGGAGACCCAGTACTTC.

The V gene is TRBV7-2, the J gene TRBJ2-1; the match to TRBD2 covers 12 bases. The trim removed 7 bases at V and 9 bases at J, leaving 4 bases unmatched. This CDR3 is built from 13 residues. Germline-derived CDR1 and CDR2 are SGHTA and FQGNSA. CDR3 protein: CASTLAGGGEQFF. The DNA for the CDR3 is TGTGCCAGCACCCTAGCGGGAGGGGGTGAGCAGTTCTTC.

The chain has TRBV4-1 and TRBJ1-1, with D possibly TRBD1 on 5 matching bases. In germline, CDR1 is MGHRA, CDR2 YSYEKL. The CDR3 is 18 residues long. Trimming took off 3 bases at V and 1 base at J, with 21 bases between the two ends. CDR3 sequence (DNA): TGCGCCAGCAGCCAGGCTCGGGGCCGCGGAGGACAGAACACTGAAGCTTTCTTT. It encodes CASSQARGRGGQNTEAFF.

J is TRBJ1-1 and V is TRBV5-4; D uncertain. Deletions cut 7 bases from V and 1 base from J, with 14 bases between. Germline loops: CDR1 SGHNT, CDR2 YYREEE (reference sequence). This CDR3 contains 14 residues. CDR3 sequence (DNA): TGTGCCAGCTCCACCCTGGGAAGGAACACTGAAGCTTTCTTT. Translating gives CASSTLGRNTEAFF. Variable domain in full (rest from reference TRBV5-4 and TRBJ1-1): ETGVTQSPTHLIKTRGQQVTLRCSSQSGHNTVSWYQQALGQGPQFIFQYYREEENGRGNFPPRFSGLQFPNYSSELNVNALELDDSALYLCASSTLGRNTEAFFGQGTRLTVV.

The DNA for the CDR3 is TGTGCCAGTAGTGGAAGGGGGACAGTGAGCACAGATACGCAGTATTTT. It specifies CASSGRGTVSTDTQYF. V and J are TRBV19 and TRBJ2-3, with 7 bases fitting TRBD1. V gave up 5 bases and J gave up 0 bases; unmatched junction bases: 8. Germline loops: CDR1 LNHDA, CDR2 SQIVND (reference sequence). CDR3 length: 16 amino acids. The complete variable domain, with remaining parts taken from reference TRBV19 and TRBJ2-3, reads DGGITQSPKYLFRKEGQNVTLSCEQNLNHDAMYWYRQDPGQGLRLIYYSQIVNDFQKGDIAEGYSVSREKKESFPLTVTSAQKNPTAFYLCASSGRGTVSTDTQYFGPGTRLTVL.

This clone was recorded only once. The V and J genes are TRBV28 and TRBJ2-3; 7 bases are shared with TRBD2. Trimming at V came to 3 bases and at J to 0 bases, leaving 18 bases not matched to a gene. In germline, CDR1 is MDHEN, CDR2 SYDVKM. This CDR3 is 20 amino acids long. The CDR3, as DNA: TGTGCCAGCAGTTTTCCTAAACTAGCGACCTACCGCCCTAGCACAGATACGCAGTATTTT. Protein sequence: CASSFPKLATYRPSTDTQYF.

This chain links TRBV5-1 with TRBJ1-2; 12 bases are shared with TRBD1. V lost 4 bases, J lost 3 bases, and 4 bases stayed unmatched. This CDR3 comprises 15 residues. Germline V gene lookup returns CDR1 SGHRS and CDR2 YFSETQ. The CDR3 sequence is CASSLGTGGDYGYTF. The DNA of the CDR3 is TGCGCCAGCAGCCTAGGGACAGGGGGCGACTATGGCTACACCTTC.

The rearrangement links TRBV7-9 to TRBJ2-1, with a possible D match to TRBD2 (5 bases). Germline V gene lookup returns CDR1 SEHNR and CDR2 FQNEAQ (reference sequence). The CDR3 loop spans 13 amino acids. Trimming cost V 2 bases and J 7 bases, with 9 bases left between them. DNA for the CDR3: TGTGCCAGCAGCTTATTCACGGGGAATGAGCAGTTCTTC. It yields the protein CASSLFTGNEQFF. The variable domain in full, with the rest retrieved from reference TRBV7-9 and TRBJ2-1, is DTGVSQNPRHKITKRGQNVTFRCDPISEHNRLYWYRQTLGQGPEFLTYFQNEAQLEKSRLLSDRFSAERPKGSFSTLEIQRTEQGDSAMYLCASSLFTGNEQFFGPGTRLTVL.